Listed here are 18 T cell receptor beta chains from one sample, sequenced in a study of T cell responses to AZD1222 COVID-19 vaccine. Assay used: immunoSEQ multiplex PCR; TCRdb lists only in-frame clones, some missing. The sample has more than 80,000 clones, approximately 92% seen once; the top ten hold 2% to 2.5%. This material consisted of peripheral blood, taken 28 days after the second AZD1222 dose. Receptor source: an adult who received the AZD1222 COVID-19 vaccine.

The V and J genes are TRBV14 and TRBJ2-3, with TRBD2 matching over 10 bases. V was clipped by 8 bases and J by 2 bases; unmatched bases: 4. The CDR3 sequence is 14 residues long. Germline values: CDR1 SGHDN, CDR2 FVKESK. CDR3 in amino acids: CASAGLAHTDTQYF. DNA of the CDR3: TGTGCCAGCGCGGGACTAGCGCACACAGATACGCAGTATTTT. The full variable domain, its missing parts supplied by reference TRBV14 and TRBJ2-3, is EAGVTQFPSHSVIEKGQTVTLRCDPISGHDNLYWYRRVMGKEIKFLLHFVKESKQDESGMPNNRFLAERTGGTYSTLKVQPAELEDSGVYFCASAGLAHTDTQYFGPGTRLTVL.

The chain uses TRBV6-1 and TRBJ1-1; D is uncertain. The CDR3 totals 15 residues. Per germline, CDR1 MNHNS and CDR2 SASEGT. The V gene lost 2 bases and the J gene lost 7 bases, with 17 bases spanning the gap. The CDR3 protein is CASSETILGSLEAFF. The DNA of the CDR3 is TGTGCCAGCAGTGAAACTATACTGGGGTCTCTTGAAGCTTTCTTT.

The CDR3 DNA is TGTGCCAGTAGTACCGGATTAACAGAGCTCGGCTACACCTTC. Its protein is CASSTGLTELGYTF. This chain joins TRBV19 and TRBJ1-2; D is ambiguous. The V end was cut by 4 bases, the J end by 8 bases, with 17 bases between. Germline assignment: CDR1 LNHDA and CDR2 SQIVND (reference sequence). The CDR3 sequence is 14 residues long.

The rearrangement joins TRBV2 to TRBJ1-2; D perhaps matches TRBD1 (5 bases). Trimming pared 7 bases from V and 4 bases from J, leaving 16 bases between. The CDR3 totals 14 residues. Germline assignment: CDR1 SNHLY and CDR2 FYNNEI. The CDR3 nucleotides read TGTGCCAGCAAAGAGGGGCTAATTACCTATGGCTACACCTTC. Amino acid sequence: CASKEGLITYGYTF.

This clone was observed a single time. The V call is TRBV5-8, the J call TRBJ1-2; no definite D call. The V gene's germline CDR1 is SGHTS and CDR2 YDEGEE. This CDR3 has 15 amino acids. With 3 bases removed from V and 1 base from J, the gap between germline ends came to 13 bases. The CDR3 is CASSSRGKRNYGYTF. The CDR3 DNA sequence: TGTGCCAGCAGCTCACGTGGGAAGCGTAACTATGGCTACACCTTC.

The rearrangement links TRBV14 to TRBJ2-1; TRBD2 aligns across 7 bases. The CDR3 covers 17 residues. CDR1 is SGHDN and CDR2 is FVKESK in the germline V gene. V lost 0 bases and J lost 8; bases outside the gene matches: 13. CDR3 amino acids: CASSQDWREIGAHEQFF. The CDR3, as DNA: TGTGCCAGCAGCCAAGACTGGCGGGAGATAGGCGCCCATGAGCAGTTCTTC.

V is TRBV7-9 and J is TRBJ1-2; D is unclear. Trimming pared 5 bases from V and 1 base from J, leaving 11 bases between. The CDR3 is 14 residues long. Germline CDR1 SEHNR, CDR2 FQNEAQ (reference sequence). This CDR3 reads CASSPSKSNYGYTF. The CDR3 nucleotides read TGTGCCAGCAGCCCAAGTAAAAGTAACTATGGCTACACCTTC.

V and J are TRBV7-8 and TRBJ2-1, with 8 bases lining up with TRBD2. Trimming cost V 2 bases and J 0 bases; bases outside gene matches: 9. CDR3 length: 18 amino acids. Germline CDR1 reads SGHVS; CDR2 reads FQNEAQ. The CDR3 bases are TGTGCCAGCAGCTTACTGGCTAGCGGGTTCGACTCCTACAATGAGCAGTTCTTC. This translates into CASSLLASGFDSYNEQFF.

The chain carries TRBV28 and TRBJ2-1; 13 bases line up with TRBD2. Germline V CDR1 and CDR2: MDHEN, SYDVKM. The CDR3 sequence is 18 residues long. V lost 4 bases to trimming and J lost 3 bases; unmatched junction nucleotides: 9. CDR3 in DNA: TGTGCCAGCAGTTCCACCCGGACTAGCGGGAGATACTACAATGAGCAGTTCTTC. Protein: CASSSTRTSGRYYNEQFF.

The CDR3 protein is CASSLGGIEQYF. The CDR3, as DNA: TGTGCCAGCAGTTTAGGAGGCATCGAGCAGTACTTC. V usage is TRBV12-3 or TRBV12-4 and J usage is TRBJ2-7; no definite D call. V lost 1 base and J 6 bases, leaving 7 bases between the germline ends. The CDR3 contains 12 residues.

The chain carries TRBV29-1 and TRBJ2-1; the D is unclear. CDR1 SQVTM and CDR2 ANQGSEA come from the germline V gene. V lost 0 bases and J lost 0, with 9 bases in between. The CDR3 runs 15 residues. CDR3 protein: CSVEDPSISYNEQFF. In nucleotides, the CDR3 is TGCAGCGTTGAAGATCCCTCTATCTCCTACAATGAGCAGTTCTTC.

The chain links TRBV2 to TRBJ1-2; D may be TRBD1 (6 bases). Trimming cost V 3 bases and J 3 bases, with 11 bases left between them. The germline gives CDR1 SNHLY, CDR2 FYNNEI. The CDR3 length is 14 residues. The CDR3 region has the DNA TGTGCCAGCAGTGAGGGGGCGGAATACTATGGCTACACCTTC. This codes for CASSEGAEYYGYTF.

The chain carries TRBV5-1 and TRBJ2-3; 7 nucleotides match TRBD2. The germline CDR1 and CDR2 sequences are SGHRS and YFSETQ. This CDR3 is 22 amino acids long. Trimming removed 1 base from V and 0 bases from J; junction bases left unmatched: 23. The CDR3 loop reads CASSLLRGVREGPFPSTDTQYF. CDR3 sequence (DNA): TGCGCCAGCAGCTTGCTAAGGGGAGTCAGGGAGGGCCCTTTTCCTAGCACAGATACGCAGTATTTT.

The chain combines TRBV3-1 (or the pseudogene TRBV3-2) with TRBJ2-2; no clear D. Per germline, CDR1 LGHDT and CDR2 YNNKEL (reference sequence). CDR3 length equals 19 residues. Trimming took 4 bases from V and 13 from J, leaving 34 bases between them. CDR3 sequence: CASSPPWTYNFTGSPWLFF. The CDR3 DNA reads as TGTGCCAGCAGCCCACCTTGGACCTACAACTTCACCGGTTCACCGTGGCTGTTTTTT.

The chain is built from TRBV30 and TRBJ1-6; D is ambiguous. The CDR3 spans 15 residues. V lost 3 bases and J lost 6, with 15 bases in between. Germline CDR1 reads GTSNPN; CDR2 reads SVGIG (reference sequence). The CDR3 protein is CAWSRANPANSPLHF. The DNA for the CDR3 is TGTGCCTGGAGCCGGGCCAATCCCGCTAATTCACCCCTCCACTTT.

V and J are TRBV13 and TRBJ2-3; D is ambiguous. V was shortened by 8 bases and J by 0 bases, with 6 bases between the two germline ends. The germline V gene has CDR1 PRHDT and CDR2 FYEKMQ (reference sequence). CDR3 length equals 12 residues. The CDR3 DNA reads as TGTGCCAGCGGCCGTAGCACAGATACGCAGTATTTT. It codes for CASGRSTDTQYF. Full variable domain (missing parts from reference TRBV13 and TRBJ2-3): AAGVIQSPRHLIKEKRETATLKCYPIPRHDTVYWYQQGPGQDPQFLISFYEKMQSDKGSIPDRFSAQQFSDYHSELNMSSLELGDSALYFCASGRSTDTQYFGPGTRLTVL.

The genes are TRBV6-2 or TRBV6-3 and TRBJ1-1, with D unresolved. The length of the CDR3 is 15 residues. Germline lookup yields CDR1 MNHEY and CDR2 SVGEGT. Trimming took 2 bases from V and 2 from J, leaving 12 bases between them. CDR3 protein: CASSYRPALNTEAFF. Written as DNA, the CDR3 is TGTGCCAGCAGTTACAGGCCGGCGCTTAACACTGAAGCTTTCTTT.

The chain is built from TRBV12-5 and TRBJ1-3; 7 bases map to TRBD1. The germline V gene has CDR1 LGHNT and CDR2 FRNRAP. Trimming took 4 bases from V and 2 from J; bases not matched to a gene: 2. The CDR3 extends over 14 amino acids. The CDR3 sequence: CASGSGQPGNTIYF. The CDR3 coding sequence is TGTGCTAGTGGTTCGGGACAGCCTGGAAACACCATATATTTT.